This TCR beta chain derives from a study of cytomegalovirus exposure and HLA in healthy donors. Study-wide results and limits: Testing in vitro showed a few CMV-associated chains specific for CMV antigens. In a later analysis, V- and J-gene trimming of beta chains associated with a DCLRE1C missense variant, replicated independently.

When sampled, the donors appeared nominally healthy, though they likely had unrecorded immune exposures. As to this clone: Its target is not known.

The PCR contained 60 Vbeta and 13 Jbeta primers. TCRdb's copy holds only in-frame clones and misses some; the assay was immunoSEQ multiplex PCR. The profile covers 99,000 or so clones, with 79% appearing a single time and 2.5% to 3.5% taken by the ten largest. This sequence originates from a male donor in good health and CMV-seropositive. The sample taken for sequencing was PBMCs.

Here the CDR3 DNA reads TGCAGCGTTGGGACAGGGGGGGGCTACACCTTC. It yields the protein CSVGTGGGYTF. The chain employs TRBV29-1 and TRBJ1-2; 10 bases line up with TRBD1. Germline V gene sequence: CDR1 SQVTM, CDR2 ANQGSEA. The CDR3 contains 11 residues. Trimming took 4 bases from V and 8 from J; bases not matched to a gene: 1. Variable domain in full (rest from reference TRBV29-1 and TRBJ1-2): SAVISQKPSRDICQRGTSLTIQCQVDSQVTMMFWYRQQPGQSLTLIATANQGSEATYESGFVIDKFPISRPNLTFSTLTVSNMSPEDSSIYLCSVGTGGGYTFGSGTRLTVV.